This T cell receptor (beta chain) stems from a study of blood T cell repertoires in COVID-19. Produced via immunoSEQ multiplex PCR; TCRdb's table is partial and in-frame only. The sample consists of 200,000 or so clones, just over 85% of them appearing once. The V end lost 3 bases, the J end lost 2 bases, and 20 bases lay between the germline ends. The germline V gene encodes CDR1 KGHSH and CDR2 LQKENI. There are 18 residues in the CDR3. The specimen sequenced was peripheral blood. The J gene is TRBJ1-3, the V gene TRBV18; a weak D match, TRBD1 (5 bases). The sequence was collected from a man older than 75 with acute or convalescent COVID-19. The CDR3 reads CASSPLRPQGLAGNTIYF. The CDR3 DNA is TGTGCCAGCTCACCGCTCAGGCCGCAGGGTCTTGCTGGAAACACCATATATTTT.